Below are 22 T cell receptor beta chains sequenced from a single sample in a study of coeliac disease. The table came from immunoSEQ multiplex PCR; TCRdb's copy has only in-frame clones and leaves some out. The data hold under 4,500 clones, with 50% to 65% observed a single time. Source material: intraepithelial lymphocytes from the gut. These receptors all stem from a human donor with active celiac disease.

The chain has TRBV15 and TRBJ1-2; 7 positions match TRBD1. The CDR3 consists of 15 residues. With V trimmed by 1 base and J by 6 bases, 8 bases remained unmatched. Per the germline V gene, CDR1 is LNHNV and CDR2 is YYDKDF (reference sequence). The CDR3 sequence: CATSRVDGTVDGYTF. The CDR3 DNA reads as TGTGCCACCAGCAGAGTTGACGGGACAGTTGATGGCTACACCTTC.

This clone came up a few times. J is TRBJ1-3 and V is TRBV7-9, with 7 positions matching TRBD1. The CDR3 covers 15 residues. Germline loops: CDR1 SEHNR, CDR2 FQNEAQ (reference sequence). Trimming at V came to 4 bases and at J to 0 bases, leaving 3 bases not matched to a gene. The CDR3 DNA reads as TGTGCCAGCAGCTGGGGACAGTACTCTGGAAACACCATATATTTT. This translates into CASSWGQYSGNTIYF.

V gene TRBV4-3 combines with J gene TRBJ2-2; D gene unclear. From germline, CDR1 is LGHNA and CDR2 YSLEER. Trimming removed 0 bases at V and 7 bases at J, with 12 bases between. The CDR3 runs 15 residues. The chain's CDR3 is CASSQDQSAYGELFF. CDR3 nucleotide sequence: TGCGCCAGCAGCCAAGATCAGTCAGCGTACGGGGAGCTGTTTTTT.

This chain connects TRBV28 to TRBJ2-3; TRBD2 agrees at 10 bases. J gave up 5 bases and V 2 bases, and 7 bases lay outside the gene matches. The CDR3 covers 16 residues. CDR1 and CDR2 (germline): MDHEN, SYDVKM. CDR3 nucleotide sequence: TGTGCCAGCAGTTTAGACCTAGCGGGAGAAATAGATACGCAGTATTTT. Amino acid sequence: CASSLDLAGEIDTQYF.

This clone was seen a few times. The V call is TRBV9, the J call TRBJ2-7; TRBD2 matches 7 bases. V lost 5 bases to trimming and J lost 3 bases; unmatched junction nucleotides: 5. This CDR3 region has 13 residues. Germline CDR1 and CDR2: SGDLS and YYNGEE. This chain's CDR3 is CASRPLARYEQYF. The CDR3 nucleotides are TGTGCCAGCAGGCCACTAGCGCGCTACGAGCAGTACTTC.

The J gene is TRBJ2-3, the V gene TRBV29-1; 10 bases are shared with TRBD2. The length of the CDR3 is 15 residues. The germline gives CDR1 SQVTM, CDR2 ANQGSEA. V gave up 1 base and J gave up 2 bases; unmatched junction bases: 3. CDR3 coding DNA: TGCAGCGTTGAAGGTACTAGCGGGATCACAGATACGCAGTATTTT. This codes for CSVEGTSGITDTQYF.

This chain's CDR3 is CASSESGTMNNEQFF. CDR3 coding DNA: TGTGCCAGCAGTGAATCAGGGACAATGAACAATGAGCAGTTCTTC. V gene TRBV2 combines with J gene TRBJ2-1; tentatively, D is TRBD1 (6 bases). This CDR3 is 15 amino acids long. Germline values: CDR1 SNHLY, CDR2 FYNNEI. V was trimmed by 2 bases and J by 5 bases, leaving 13 bases between them.

The table lists this clone with a count of one. This chain links TRBV7-2 with TRBJ1-5; 9 nucleotides match TRBD1. Germline values: CDR1 SGHTA, CDR2 FQGNSA. The CDR3 covers 15 residues. Losses at the gene ends were 5 bases for V and 3 bases for J; bases not matched to a gene: 5. CDR3 sequence: CASSPRTGANQPQHF. The CDR3 nucleotides are TGTGCCAGCAGCCCCCGGACAGGGGCCAATCAGCCCCAGCATTTT.

The chain has TRBV6-5 and TRBJ2-1; TRBD2 is a possible D gene (6 bases). V lost 8 bases, J lost 6 bases, and 14 bases lay in between. Germline loops: CDR1 MNHEY, CDR2 SVGAGI. This CDR3 has 13 amino acids. The CDR3 nucleotides are TGTGCCAGCGGGCGGGGTGGCTTCAATGAGCAGTTCTTC. Amino acid sequence: CASGRGGFNEQFF.

The chain links TRBV6-6 to TRBJ2-7; the D gene is possibly TRBD2 (6 bases). The CDR3 length is 16 residues. The V end was cut by 2 bases, the J end by 2 bases, with 16 bases between. In germline, CDR1 is MNHNY, CDR2 SVGAGI (reference sequence). CDR3 coding DNA: TGTGCCAGCAGTTACATGGGTCGGAGGGGACCCTACGAGCAGTACTTC. Its protein product is CASSYMGRRGPYEQYF.

The rearrangement links TRBV9 to TRBJ1-2; 9 bases map to TRBD1. With 2 bases clipped from V and 7 bases from J, the junction kept 3 bases outside the gene matches. Germline lookup yields CDR1 SGDLS and CDR2 YYNGEE. There are 13 residues in the CDR3. The CDR3 protein is CASSVRDRVGYTF. CDR3 in DNA: TGTGCCAGCAGCGTTAGGGACAGGGTTGGCTACACCTTC.

The rearrangement links TRBV7-9 to TRBJ1-1; tentatively, D is TRBD1 (6 bases). The CDR3 sequence is 14 residues long. The germline gives CDR1 SEHNR, CDR2 FQNEAQ (reference sequence). V was clipped by 3 bases and J by 2 bases, with 10 bases between them. The CDR3 coding sequence is TGTGCCAGCAGCTTTGGGGGGGCTAACACTGAAGCTTTCTTT. Protein product: CASSFGGANTEAFF.

The chain employs TRBV7-6 and TRBJ1-4; 7 positions agree with TRBD1. Germline CDR1 SGHVS, CDR2 FNYEAQ. The CDR3 has 16 amino acids. The V gene end was trimmed by 6 bases and the J gene end by 5 bases; junction bases not matched to a gene: 12. CDR3 nucleotide sequence: TGTGCCAGCAGACCAGACAGGGCCCCCATGAATGAAAAACTGTTTTTT. It encodes CASRPDRAPMNEKLFF. Looking up the rest from reference TRBV7-6 and TRBJ1-4 gives the full variable domain: GAGVSQSPRYKVTKRGQDVALRCDPISGHVSLYWYRQALGQGPEFLTYFNYEAQQDKSGLPNDRFSAERPEGSISTLTIQRTEQRDSAMYRCASRPDRAPMNEKLFFGSGTQLSVL.

This clone was recorded a few times. The chain couples TRBV29-1 to TRBJ2-7; perhaps TRBD1 as D (5 bases). Germline values: CDR1 SQVTM, CDR2 ANQGSEA. Trimming took 7 bases from V and 7 from J, leaving 17 bases between them. The CDR3 is 12 amino acids. CDR3 sequence reads: CSGGVGRREQYF. The CDR3 DNA reads as TGCAGCGGGGGCGTAGGGCGTAGGGAGCAGTACTTC.

V is TRBV6-5 and J is TRBJ1-1; possible D gene TRBD1, 6 bases. CDR1 and CDR2 (germline): MNHEY, SVGAGI. Trimming removed 7 bases at V and 0 bases at J, with 12 bases between. The CDR3 runs to 14 residues. CDR3 sequence reads: CASIPTGLNTEAFF. CDR3 bases: TGTGCCAGCATACCGACAGGACTGAACACTGAAGCTTTCTTT.

The chain carries TRBV2 and TRBJ2-5; 13 bases agree with TRBD2. There are 15 residues in the CDR3. With 5 bases clipped from V and 2 bases from J, the junction kept 2 bases outside the gene matches. Germline CDR1 SNHLY, CDR2 FYNNEI. CDR3 coding DNA: TGTGCCAGCAGTCGACTAGCGGGAGGTCAAGAGACCCAGTACTTC. It yields the protein CASSRLAGGQETQYF.

This clone was detected only a few times. The chain has TRBV19 and TRBJ1-2; D is ambiguous. Trimming shortened V by 2 bases and J by 5 bases, and 12 bases separated the two germline ends. Germline V gene sequence: CDR1 LNHDA, CDR2 SQIVND (reference sequence). The CDR3 is 14 residues long. For the CDR3, the DNA is TGTGCCAGTAGTATACCCCTCACTCGTTATGGCTACACCTTC. Translated, it gives CASSIPLTRYGYTF.

J is TRBJ2-7 and V is TRBV29-1; the match to TRBD2 covers 12 bases. This CDR3 comprises 14 residues. V was pared by 8 bases and J by 12 bases, with 17 bases of the junction left unmatched. From germline, CDR1 is SQVTM and CDR2 ANQGSEA. In DNA form, the CDR3 reads TGCAGCCCCCTCTCCGGGACTAGCGGGCATGTTGGGTACTTC. Protein sequence: CSPLSGTSGHVGYF.

This clone was seen only a few times. V is TRBV27 and J is TRBJ2-7; tentative D call: TRBD2 (5 bases). This CDR3 has 16 amino acids. The V end lost 4 bases, the J end lost 1 base, and 17 bases lay between the germline ends. Germline V CDR1 and CDR2: MNHEY, SMNVEV (reference sequence). CDR3 sequence: CASSSPPRETSYEQYF. The CDR3, as DNA: TGTGCCAGCAGTTCCCCCCCCCGGGAAACTTCCTACGAGCAGTACTTC.

In DNA form, the CDR3 reads TGTGCCAGTAGCTCACGGACGGGGAATTTCGAGCAGTACTTC. Its translation is CASSSRTGNFEQYF. The J gene is TRBJ2-7, the V gene TRBV19; a weak D match, TRBD2 (5 bases). The CDR3 is 14 amino acids. Germline loops: CDR1 LNHDA, CDR2 SQIVND (reference sequence). The germline V and J ends were trimmed by 6 bases and 6 bases, with 18 bases remaining between them.

The chain couples TRBV7-6 to TRBJ2-2, with 10 positions matching TRBD2. The CDR3 is made up of 17 amino acids. Germline CDR1 reads SGHVS; CDR2 reads FNYEAQ. Germline trimming cut 5 bases from V and 8 bases from J; bases unmatched to any gene: 14. The CDR3, as DNA: TGTGCCAGCAGCAGCCCCCTAGCGGGAGTAAAGTCTGGGGAGCTGTTTTTT. It codes for CASSSPLAGVKSGELFF.

The chain recombines TRBV28 with TRBJ2-1; TRBD2 matches 13 bases. The germline CDR1 and CDR2 sequences are MDHEN and SYDVKM. With 10 bases clipped from V and 4 bases from J, the junction kept 7 bases outside the gene matches. The CDR3 runs 15 residues. The CDR3 here is CATSGLAGVYNEQFF. DNA for the CDR3: TGTGCCACCTCCGGACTAGCGGGAGTATACAATGAGCAGTTCTTC.